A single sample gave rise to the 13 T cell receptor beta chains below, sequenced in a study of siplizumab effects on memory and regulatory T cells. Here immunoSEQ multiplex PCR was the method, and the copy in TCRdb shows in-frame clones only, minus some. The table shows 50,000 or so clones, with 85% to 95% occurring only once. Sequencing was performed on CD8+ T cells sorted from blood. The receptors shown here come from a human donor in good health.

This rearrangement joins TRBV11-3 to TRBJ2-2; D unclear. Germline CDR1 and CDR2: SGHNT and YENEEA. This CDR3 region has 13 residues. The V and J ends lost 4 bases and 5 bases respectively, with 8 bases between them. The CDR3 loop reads CASSSVETGELFF. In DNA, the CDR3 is TGTGCCAGCAGCTCCGTGGAAACCGGGGAGCTGTTTTTT.

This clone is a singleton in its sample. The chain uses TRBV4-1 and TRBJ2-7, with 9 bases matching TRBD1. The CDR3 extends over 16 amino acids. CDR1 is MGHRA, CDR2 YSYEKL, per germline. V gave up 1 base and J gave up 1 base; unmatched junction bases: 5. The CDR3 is CASSQAGTGNSYEQYF. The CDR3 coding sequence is TGCGCCAGCAGCCAAGCCGGGACAGGGAATTCCTACGAGCAGTACTTC.

The CDR3 region has the DNA TGCGCCAGCAGTGAGTCTAGGGTCTACGAGCAGTACTTC. It yields the protein CASSESRVYEQYF. The chain is built from TRBV10-2 and TRBJ2-7; D is uncertain. The V gene lost 0 bases and the J gene lost 3 bases, with 6 bases spanning the gap. Germline V CDR1 and CDR2: WSHSY, SAAADI. CDR3 length equals 13 residues.

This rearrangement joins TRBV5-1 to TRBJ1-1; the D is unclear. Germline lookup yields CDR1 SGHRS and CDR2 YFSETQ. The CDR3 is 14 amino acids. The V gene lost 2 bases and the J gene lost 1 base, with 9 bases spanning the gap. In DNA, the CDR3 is TGCGCCAGCAGCTTAGAGTATGGGAACACTGAAGCTTTCTTT. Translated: CASSLEYGNTEAFF.

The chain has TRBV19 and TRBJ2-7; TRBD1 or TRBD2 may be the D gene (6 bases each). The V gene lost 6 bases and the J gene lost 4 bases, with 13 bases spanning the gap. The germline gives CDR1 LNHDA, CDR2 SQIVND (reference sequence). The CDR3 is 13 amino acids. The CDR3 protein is CASSPGAAYEQYF. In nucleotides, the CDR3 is TGTGCCAGTAGCCCGGGGGCGGCGTACGAGCAGTACTTC.

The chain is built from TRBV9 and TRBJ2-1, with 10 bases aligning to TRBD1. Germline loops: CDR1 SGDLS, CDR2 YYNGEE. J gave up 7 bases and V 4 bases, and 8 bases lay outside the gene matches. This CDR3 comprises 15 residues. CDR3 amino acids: CASSPEGQGSNEQFF. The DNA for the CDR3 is TGTGCCAGCAGCCCAGAGGGACAGGGGTCAAATGAGCAGTTCTTC.

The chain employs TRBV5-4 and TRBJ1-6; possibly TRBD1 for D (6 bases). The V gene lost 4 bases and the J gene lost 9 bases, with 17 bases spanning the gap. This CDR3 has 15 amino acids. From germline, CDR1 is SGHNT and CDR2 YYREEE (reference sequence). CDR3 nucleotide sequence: TGTGCCAGCAGCGCGACAGGCGGTCTGGGTTCACCCCTCCACTTT. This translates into CASSATGGLGSPLHF.

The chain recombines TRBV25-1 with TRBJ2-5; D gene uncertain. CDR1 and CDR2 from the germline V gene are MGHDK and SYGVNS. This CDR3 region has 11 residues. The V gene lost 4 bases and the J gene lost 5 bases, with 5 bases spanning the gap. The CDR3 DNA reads TGTGCCAGCAGTGGTATGGAGACCCAGTACTTC. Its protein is CASSGMETQYF.

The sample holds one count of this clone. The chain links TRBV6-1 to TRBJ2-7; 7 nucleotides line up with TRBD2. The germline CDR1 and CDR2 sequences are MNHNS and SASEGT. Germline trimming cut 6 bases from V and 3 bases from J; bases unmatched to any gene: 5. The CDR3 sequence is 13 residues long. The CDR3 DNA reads TGTGCCAGCAGCGCGGCTAGCGGCTACGAGCAGTACTTC. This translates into CASSAASGYEQYF.

This chain's CDR3 is CASSQVPESNYGYTF. CDR3 sequence (DNA): TGCGCCAGCAGCCAAGTGCCCGAGTCTAACTATGGCTACACCTTC. The rearrangement uses TRBV4-1 and TRBJ1-2; D remains unclear. Germline CDR1 reads MGHRA; CDR2 reads YSYEKL. V gave up 1 base and J gave up 0 bases, with 9 bases separating them. The CDR3 is 15 amino acids.

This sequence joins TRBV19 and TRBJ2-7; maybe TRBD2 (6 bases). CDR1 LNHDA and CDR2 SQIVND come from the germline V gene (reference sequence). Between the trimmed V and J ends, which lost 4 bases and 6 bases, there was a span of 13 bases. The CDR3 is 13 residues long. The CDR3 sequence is CASSSGKWSEQYF. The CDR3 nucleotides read TGTGCCAGTAGTAGCGGGAAATGGTCCGAGCAGTACTTC.

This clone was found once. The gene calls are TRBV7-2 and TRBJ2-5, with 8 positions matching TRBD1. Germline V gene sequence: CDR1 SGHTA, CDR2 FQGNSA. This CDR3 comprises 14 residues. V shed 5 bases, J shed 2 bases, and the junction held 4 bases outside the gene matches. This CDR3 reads CASSPDREQETQYF. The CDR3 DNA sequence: TGTGCCAGCAGCCCGGACAGGGAACAAGAGACCCAGTACTTC.

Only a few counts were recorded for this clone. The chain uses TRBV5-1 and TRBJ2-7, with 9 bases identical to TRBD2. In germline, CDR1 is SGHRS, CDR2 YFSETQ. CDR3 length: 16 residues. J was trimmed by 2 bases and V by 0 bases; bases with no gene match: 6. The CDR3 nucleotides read TGCGCCAGCAGCTTGGAACTTAGCGGGAGTCCCTACGAGCAGTACTTC. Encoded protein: CASSLELSGSPYEQYF.